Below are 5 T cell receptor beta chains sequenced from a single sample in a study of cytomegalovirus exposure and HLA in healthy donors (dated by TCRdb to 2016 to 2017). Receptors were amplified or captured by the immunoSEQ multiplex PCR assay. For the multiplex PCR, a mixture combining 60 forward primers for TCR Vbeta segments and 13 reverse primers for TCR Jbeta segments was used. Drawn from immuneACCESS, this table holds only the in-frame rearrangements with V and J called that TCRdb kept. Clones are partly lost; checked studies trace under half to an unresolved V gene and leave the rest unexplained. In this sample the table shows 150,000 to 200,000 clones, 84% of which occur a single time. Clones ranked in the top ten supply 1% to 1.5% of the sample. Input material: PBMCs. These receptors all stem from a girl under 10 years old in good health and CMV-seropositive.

The CDR3 protein is CASSEIKPTGRNTIYF. The CDR3 DNA is TGTGCCAGCAGTGAGATAAAACCGACAGGGCGAAACACCATATATTTT. The rearrangement links TRBV25-1 to TRBJ1-3; 7 bases map to TRBD1. Trimming removed 3 bases from V and 5 bases from J; junction bases left unmatched: 10. This CDR3 has 16 amino acids. Per the germline V gene, CDR1 is MGHDK and CDR2 is SYGVNS.

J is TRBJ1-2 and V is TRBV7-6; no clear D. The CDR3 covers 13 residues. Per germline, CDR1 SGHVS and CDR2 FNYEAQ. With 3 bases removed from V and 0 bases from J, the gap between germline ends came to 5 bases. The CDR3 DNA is TGTGCCAGCAGCTTTACAGCTAACTATGGCTACACCTTC. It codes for CASSFTANYGYTF. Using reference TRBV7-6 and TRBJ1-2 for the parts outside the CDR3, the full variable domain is GAGVSQSPRYKVTKRGQDVALRCDPISGHVSLYWYRQALGQGPEFLTYFNYEAQQDKSGLPNDRFSAERPEGSISTLTIQRTEQRDSAMYRCASSFTANYGYTFGSGTRLTVV.

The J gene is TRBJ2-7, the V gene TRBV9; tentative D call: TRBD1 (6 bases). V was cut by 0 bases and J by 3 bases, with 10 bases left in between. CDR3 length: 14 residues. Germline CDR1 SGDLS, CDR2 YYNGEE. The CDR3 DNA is TGTGCCAGCAGCGTAGGGGTCAGGGGCTACGAGCAGTACTTC. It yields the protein CASSVGVRGYEQYF.

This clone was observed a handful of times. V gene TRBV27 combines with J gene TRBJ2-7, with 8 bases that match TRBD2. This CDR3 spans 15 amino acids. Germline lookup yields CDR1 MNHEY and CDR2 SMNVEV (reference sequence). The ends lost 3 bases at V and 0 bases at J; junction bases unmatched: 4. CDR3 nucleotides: TGTGCCAGCAGTTTCTCACTAGCGGACTCCTACGAGCAGTACTTC. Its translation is CASSFSLADSYEQYF.

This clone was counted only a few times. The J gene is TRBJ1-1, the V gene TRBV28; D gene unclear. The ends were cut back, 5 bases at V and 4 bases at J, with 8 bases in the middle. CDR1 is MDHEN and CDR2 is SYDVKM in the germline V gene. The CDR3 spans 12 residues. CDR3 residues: CASSPPSTEAFF. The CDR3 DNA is TGTGCCAGCAGTCCCCCGAGCACTGAAGCTTTCTTT.